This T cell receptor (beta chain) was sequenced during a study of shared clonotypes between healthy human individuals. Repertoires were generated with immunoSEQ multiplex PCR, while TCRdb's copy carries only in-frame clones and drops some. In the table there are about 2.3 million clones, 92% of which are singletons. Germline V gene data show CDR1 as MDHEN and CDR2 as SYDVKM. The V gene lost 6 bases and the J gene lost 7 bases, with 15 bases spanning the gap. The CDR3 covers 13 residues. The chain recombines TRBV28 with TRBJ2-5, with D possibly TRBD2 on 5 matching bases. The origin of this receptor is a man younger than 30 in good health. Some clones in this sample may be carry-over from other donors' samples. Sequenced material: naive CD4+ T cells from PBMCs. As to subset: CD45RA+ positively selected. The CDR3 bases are TGTGCCAGCAGCTCCGACCCTCGGGGGACCCAGTACTTC. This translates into CASSSDPRGTQYF. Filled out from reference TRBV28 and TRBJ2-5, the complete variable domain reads DVKVTQSSRYLVKRTGEKVFLECVQDMDHENMFWYRQDPGLGLRLIYFSYDVKMKEKGDIPEGYSVSREKKERFSLILESASTNQTSMYLCASSSDPRGTQYFGPGTRLLVL.